A selection of T cell receptor beta chains follows, all from one sample in a study of cytomegalovirus exposure and HLA in healthy donors. The assay was immunoSEQ multiplex PCR, and TCRdb's table has in-frame clones only and misses some. In the table there are about 130,000 clones, roughly 78% of which are singletons. The sequencing sample was made of PBMCs. The receptors come from a man younger than 45 in good health and CMV-seropositive. Each CDR3 is given with its conserved first and last residue. A D gene is named only where the DNA matches it firmly. Not all rows give a size; the values are once, few, many and, for expanded clones, a class.

CDR3nt,CDR3aa,v_gene,len,abundance,j_gene,d_gene
TGTGCCATCAGGGACAACTCCTACGAGCAGTACTTC,CAIRDNSYEQYF,TRBV10-3,12,NA,TRBJ2-7,NA
TGTGCCAGCAACGACAGAGGGACAGACTACGAGCAGTACTTC,CASNDRGTDYEQYF,TRBV5-5,14,NA,TRBJ2-7,TRBD1
TGTGCCAGCTCACCCCGCCTAGCGGGAGAGCAGTTCTTC,CASSPRLAGEQFF,TRBV18,13,NA,TRBJ2-1,TRBD2
TGTGCCAGCAAACAGGGATATCCTGGAAACACCATATATTTT,CASKQGYPGNTIYF,TRBV6-5,14,few,TRBJ1-3,NA
TGTGCCAGCACCCAGGGGCAGACCAACACCGGGGAGCTGTTTTTT,CASTQGQTNTGELFF,TRBV28,15,NA,TRBJ2-2,NA
TGTGCCAGTCAGGGGGGAATCACTTTGAATACGCAGTATTTT,CASQGGITLNTQYF,TRBV2,14,few,TRBJ2-3,NA
TGTGCCATCAGTTGGACTAGCGGATCCTACGAGCAGTACTTC,CAISWTSGSYEQYF,TRBV10-3,14,few,TRBJ2-7,TRBD2
TGTGCCAGTATGTCGGGGTCGACTGGAAACACCATATATTTT,CASMSGSTGNTIYF,TRBV19,14,NA,TRBJ1-3,NA
TGTGCCAGCAGCTACGGACCTTCGGGGGAGCAGTACTTC,CASSYGPSGEQYF,TRBV7-3,13,NA,TRBJ2-7,NA
TGTGCCAGCAGTTACAAGGACAGGGCATATGGCTACACCTTC,CASSYKDRAYGYTF,TRBV6-5,14,NA,TRBJ1-2,TRBD1
TGTGCCAGCAGTCGGGACAGGGTCGTATCCTACGAGCAGTACTTC,CASSRDRVVSYEQYF,TRBV28,15,NA,TRBJ2-7,TRBD1
TGTGCCAGCAGTTGGCCCCCCGGGGGGGACAACACCGGGGAGCTGTTTTTT,CASSWPPGGDNTGELFF,TRBV27,17,NA,TRBJ2-2,TRBD2
TGTGCCAGCAGCGTAGTCGCGGGAGGTTCCCCCTACAATGAGCAGTTCTTC,CASSVVAGGSPYNEQFF,TRBV9,17,NA,TRBJ2-1,TRBD2
TGTGCCAGCAGCTTTGGAGAGATGTATACGCAGTATTTT,CASSFGEMYTQYF,TRBV7-2,13,NA,TRBJ2-3,NA
TGTGCCAGCAGCTTGGACAGGAACACTGAAGCTTTCTTT,CASSLDRNTEAFF,TRBV11-3,13,NA,TRBJ1-1,NA
TGTGCCAGCAGCGCCCGGACAGGGGGCAATAATGAGCAGTTCTTC,CASSARTGGNNEQFF,TRBV13,15,NA,TRBJ2-1,TRBD1
TGTGCCACCAGCAGACAGGTCAATCAGCCCCAGCATTTT,CATSRQVNQPQHF,TRBV15,13,few,TRBJ1-5,NA
TGTGCCAGCAGCCTTCTAGTTTCCGGGGAGCTGTTTTTT,CASSLLVSGELFF,TRBV7-6,13,NA,TRBJ2-2,NA
TGCGCCAGCAGCCTGGCCGGGACAGCTTACGAGCAGTACTTC,CASSLAGTAYEQYF,TRBV5-1,14,once,TRBJ2-7,TRBD1